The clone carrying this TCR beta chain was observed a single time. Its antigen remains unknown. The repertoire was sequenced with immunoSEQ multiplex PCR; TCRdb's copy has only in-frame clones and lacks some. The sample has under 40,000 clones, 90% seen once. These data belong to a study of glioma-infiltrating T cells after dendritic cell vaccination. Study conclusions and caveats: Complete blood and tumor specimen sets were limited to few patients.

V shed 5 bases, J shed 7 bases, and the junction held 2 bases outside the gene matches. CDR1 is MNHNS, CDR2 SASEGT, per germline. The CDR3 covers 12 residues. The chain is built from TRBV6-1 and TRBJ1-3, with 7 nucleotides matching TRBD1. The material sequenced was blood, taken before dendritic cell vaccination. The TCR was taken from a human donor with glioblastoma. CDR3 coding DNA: TGTGCCAGCAGTATAGGGGGCAACACCATATATTTT. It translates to CASSIGGNTIYF.